The 3 T cell receptor beta chains reported below all come from one sample, sequenced in a study of PD-L1 blockade in urothelial cancer. Here immunoSEQ multiplex PCR was the method, and the copy in TCRdb shows in-frame clones only, minus some. Among about 22,000 clones, 90% were seen once, and the ten largest hold around 16%. This specimen consisted of PBMCs, obtained around atezolizumab (anti-PD-L1) treatment. The receptors shown here come from a woman in her sixties or seventies with urothelial cancer.

Only one count was recorded for this clone. The chain employs TRBV18 and TRBJ2-5; the D gene is possibly TRBD1 (6 bases). The V end was cut by 4 bases, the J end by 4 bases, with 10 bases between. CDR3 size: 13 residues. CDR1 KGHSH and CDR2 LQKENI come from the germline V gene. The chain's CDR3 is CASSLGRGETQYF. CDR3 sequence (DNA): TGTGCCAGCTCACTGGGCAGGGGAGAGACCCAGTACTTC.

This chain links TRBV19 with TRBJ2-7; 7 bases line up with TRBD2. The CDR3 runs to 16 residues. V trimming: 7 bases; J trimming: 1 base; junction bases outside the gene matches: 13. Germline-derived CDR1 and CDR2 are LNHDA and SQIVND (reference sequence). CDR3 amino acids: CASTPVGGGPSYEQYF. The CDR3 nucleotides read TGTGCCAGTACTCCCGTCGGGGGAGGGCCTTCCTACGAGCAGTACTTC.

This clone showed up just once. The rearrangement uses TRBV28 and TRBJ2-5, with TRBD1 identical over 8 bases. The CDR3 sequence is 14 residues long. Germline CDR1 is MDHEN and CDR2 is SYDVKM. J was trimmed by 7 bases and V by 2 bases; bases with no gene match: 6. This chain's CDR3 is CASSLPRGRGTQYF. The CDR3 DNA reads as TGTGCCAGCAGTTTACCCAGGGGGCGTGGGACCCAGTACTTC.